The 24 T cell receptor beta chains below were found in one sample sequenced in a study of tumor-infiltrating lymphocytes in primary liver carcinoma. With 500 to 650 ng total RNA as template and a constant-region primer, TCR beta cDNA was made. Three-round nested multiplex PCR performed with slightly modified ARM-PCR produced the TCR beta libraries. TRBV1-TRBV30 forward primers paired with a C-beta reverse primer drove the first two PCR rounds, about 9 cycles each. TCRdb re-derived calls from the multiplex PCR reads in MiXCR, one entry per CDR3 protein. The data show 100,000 or so distinct CDR3 sequences, roughly 80% seen once. Co-extraction of RNA and DNA was performed on roughly 17-32 mg of unsorted bulk tissue. Material: liver tumor tissue from sampling region 3. The subset was: tumor region T3, left-lateral pole. The receptors were sampled from a man aged 40-50 years with primary liver carcinoma and hepatitis B virus infection.

Comments on this clonotype: Its ends do not fully match the called genes, so a read error is possible. CDR3 in amino acids: CTSSFSGTSGTKNIHYF. As DNA, the CDR3 is TGTACTAGCAGCTTTTCCGGGACTAGCGGGACCAAAAACATTCATTACTTC. V gene TRBV11-1 combines with J gene TRBJ2-4, with TRBD2 identical over 13 bases. This CDR3 is 17 amino acids long. Germline V gene sequence: CDR1 SGHAT, CDR2 FQDESV (reference sequence).

Of note for this clonotype: At one of its ends the junction is not consistent with the germline gene, which may arise from a read error. V is TRBV11-1 and J is TRBJ1-6; D gene unclear. Germline-derived CDR1 and CDR2 are SGHAT and FQDESV (reference sequence). This CDR3 contains 13 residues. CDR3 sequence reads: CASSRTLVSHLRF. As DNA, the CDR3 is TGTGCCAGCAGCCGTACACTGGTTTCACACCTCCGCTTT.

Regarding this clonotype: As the CDR3 is not closed by the conserved phenylalanine or tryptophan, this likely results from a read error. V and J are TRBV28 and TRBJ1-2; D not resolved. The CDR3 runs 13 residues. Per germline, CDR1 MDHEN and CDR2 SYDVKM. The DNA for the CDR3 is TGTGCAAGCAGTTTGGTCACAGACTATGGCTACACCTTA. Residues: CASSLVTDYGYTL.

Note on this clonotype: One end of the junction fails to match germline, which may point to a read error. This chain uses TRBV6-5 with TRBJ2-5; 7 nucleotides line up with TRBD1. CDR1 MNHEY and CDR2 SVGAGI come from the germline V gene. This CDR3 is 12 amino acids long. The CDR3 loop is CVSQTGKETQYF. The CDR3, as DNA: TGTGTCAGCCAGACAGGGAAGGAGACCCAGTACTTC.

The CDR3 region has the DNA TGCACCGCGCTACTAGCGGAAGGGACCCAGTACTTC. It encodes CTALLAEGTQYF. The V call is TRBV29-1, the J call TRBJ2-5; 8 nucleotides align to TRBD2. Germline CDR1 SQVTM, CDR2 ANQGSEA. CDR3 length: 12 residues.

As to this clonotype: One junction end does not reproduce the germline sequence, and a read error may be involved. The J gene is TRBJ2-2, the V gene TRBV5-4; TRBD2 matches 7 bases. Germline CDR1 and CDR2: SGHNT and YYREEE (reference sequence). The CDR3 is 15 residues long. The CDR3 nucleotides read TGTGTCAGCAGCTGGGACTACTTCAACATCGGGGAGCTGTTTTTT. Its translation: CVSSWDYFNIGELFF.

This clonotype was counted between two and nine times. Germline and junction disagree at one end, which may indicate a read error. The chain is built from TRBV6-6 and TRBJ1-1; D might be TRBD1 (5 bases). Germline V gene sequence: CDR1 MNHNY, CDR2 SVGAGI (reference sequence). The CDR3 covers 13 residues. In nucleotides, the CDR3 is TGTGCCAGCAGTTACTTGAGCGGGACTGAAGCTTCCTTT. Translating it yields CASSYLSGTEASF.

For this clonotype: Relative to the germline gene, one junction end is altered; a read error may explain this. In DNA, the CDR3 is TGCAGCGGACCAGGGGGCTGGGGAATGAACACTGGAGCTTTCTTT. Amino acid sequence: CSGPGGWGMNTGAFF. The chain combines TRBV29-1 with TRBJ1-1; TRBD1 matches at 8 bases. Germline values: CDR1 SQVTM, CDR2 ANQGSEA. CDR3 length: 15 amino acids.

The chain has TRBV5-5 and TRBJ2-7; 9 bases fit TRBD1. V gave up 3 bases and J gave up 5 bases; unmatched junction bases: 9. The CDR3 length is 15 residues. Germline loops: CDR1 SGHKS, CDR2 YYEKEE (reference sequence). For the CDR3, the DNA is TGTGCCAGCAGCTCGTCCGGTACAGGGGGCAACGAGCAGTACTTC. Protein sequence: CASSSSGTGGNEQYF.

V is TRBV10-3 and J is TRBJ2-5; 7 nucleotides align to TRBD1. Germline-derived CDR1 and CDR2 are ENHRY and SYGVKD. CDR3 size: 15 residues. Trimming took 0 bases from V and 4 from J; bases not matched to a gene: 5. As DNA, the CDR3 is TGTGCCATCAGTGAGTCTGAGGGGGCGACAGAGACCCAGTACTTC. Protein: CAISESEGATETQYF.

The chain recombines TRBV11-2 with TRBJ2-7; 9 positions match TRBD1. Trimming cost V 11 bases and J 6 bases; bases outside gene matches: 17. The CDR3 length is 15 residues. Looked up from germline, CDR1 is SGHAT and CDR2 is FQNNGV. CDR3 in DNA: TGTGCCGGCAACTTGCGATGGACAGGGGAAAGCGAGCAGTACTTC. Protein product: CAGNLRWTGESEQYF.

Comment on this clonotype: Since no conserved phenylalanine or tryptophan closes the CDR3, a read error is the likely cause. This rearrangement joins TRBV11-2 to TRBJ2-5; 7 bases align to TRBD2. Germline V gene sequence: CDR1 SGHAT, CDR2 FQNNGV. The CDR3 has 18 amino acids. The CDR3 DNA follows: TGTGCCAGCAGCCCTAGCTCAATCCAGGATACTGGGCGGGAGACTCAGTACATC. This codes for CASSPSSIQDTGRETQYI.

On this clonotype: A much larger clone lies one base from this, so it may be a read error. Given the absence of the conserved phenylalanine or tryptophan at the CDR3 end, a read error is likely. The chain employs TRBV19 and TRBJ2-1, with D possibly TRBD1 on 6 matching bases. V gave up 4 bases and J gave up 7 bases, with 14 bases separating them. This CDR3 comprises 14 residues. Germline CDR1 and CDR2: LNHDA and SQIVND (reference sequence). The CDR3 sequence is CASSRGQRMNEQFS. The CDR3 DNA follows: TGTGCCAGTAGTAGAGGACAGCGGATGAATGAGCAGTTCTCC.

Points on this clonotype: An end of the junction differs from the germline gene, which may be a read error. V and J are TRBV28 and TRBJ2-1, with D perhaps TRBD2 (6 bases). This CDR3 region has 14 residues. Per germline, CDR1 MDHEN and CDR2 SYDVKM. In nucleotides, the CDR3 is TGTGCCAGCCGTGGGTCGGGAGAGCACAATGGGCAGTTCTTC. This sequence encodes CASRGSGEHNGQFF.

In regard to this clonotype: A junction boundary mismatches the germline segment, possibly from a read error. The rearrangement joins TRBV12-5 to TRBJ2-1; tentatively, D is TRBD1 (6 bases). CDR1 LGHNT and CDR2 FRNRAP come from the germline V gene. The CDR3 extends over 12 amino acids. CDR3 bases: TGTGCTAGTGATTTCCAAGGGGGTGAGCAGTCCTTC. It translates to CASDFQGGEQSF.

Comments on this clonotype: A read error may produce the germline difference seen at one junction end. This chain uses TRBV5-1 with TRBJ2-1, with 14 positions matching TRBD2. The CDR3 runs to 15 residues. CDR1 is SGHRS and CDR2 is YFSETQ in the germline V gene. The CDR3 reads CASNQGLAGVSEQFF. The CDR3 DNA follows: TGCGCCAGCAACCAGGGACTAGCGGGAGTAAGTGAGCAATTCTTC.

As for this clonotype: One end of the junction varies from germline; a read error may be responsible. The chain combines TRBV11-1 with TRBJ1-1; TRBD1 might be the D (6 bases). This CDR3 is built from 15 residues. Germline V gene lookup returns CDR1 SGHAT and CDR2 FQDESV (reference sequence). The CDR3 protein is CAISLYPGANTEVFF. Here the CDR3 DNA reads TGTGCCATCAGCTTATATCCAGGGGCAAACACTGAGGTTTTCTTT.

J is TRBJ2-7 and V is TRBV11-2; D possibly corresponds to TRBD1 (6 bases). The germline V gene has CDR1 SGHAT and CDR2 FQNNGV. The ends were cut back, 5 bases at V and 4 bases at J, with 21 bases in the middle. This CDR3 region has 16 residues. CDR3 DNA: TGTGCCAGCAGCCCACAGTGGGGGCGAGCCACGTACGAGCAGTACTTC. Amino acids: CASSPQWGRATYEQYF.

As concerns this clonotype: Given a much more abundant clone one base away, this may be a read error. The rearrangement joins TRBV2 to TRBJ2-5; TRBD2 matches at 9 bases. From germline, CDR1 is SNHLY and CDR2 FYNNEI. V trimming: 7 bases; J trimming: 5 bases; junction bases outside the gene matches: 5. The length of the CDR3 is 13 residues. For the CDR3, the DNA is TGTGCCAGCAACGGGACTAGCATGGAGACCCAGTACTTC. It is translated as CASNGTSMETQYF.

The chain joins TRBV13 to TRBJ1-2; D ambiguous. The CDR3 extends over 13 amino acids. Germline V CDR1 and CDR2: PRHDT, FYEKMQ (reference sequence). The CDR3 DNA reads TGTGTCAGAAGCTCCCCCGAAGCCTATGGCTACACCTTC. It yields the protein CVRSSPEAYGYTF. Supplemented by reference TRBV13 and TRBJ1-2, the full variable domain reads AAGVIQSPRHLIKEKRETATLKCYPIPRHDTVYWYQQGPGQDPQFLISFYEKMQSDKGSIPDRFSAQQFSDYHSELNMSSLELGDSALYFCVRSSPEAYGYTFGSGTRLTVV.

As to this clonotype: One end of the junction is discordant with germline, which a read error may explain. V usage is TRBV28 and J usage is TRBJ2-1; no clear D gene. Germline assignment: CDR1 MDHEN and CDR2 SYDVKM. The CDR3 has 15 residues. This chain's CDR3 is CDSSLSGLVGNEQFF. In nucleotides, the CDR3 is TGTGACAGCAGTTTATCGGGCCTGGTGGGGAATGAGCAGTTCTTC.

As to this clonotype: Mismatch with germline at one junction end may stem from a read error. The genes are TRBV24-1 and TRBJ1-5; D call uncertain. Germline CDR1 and CDR2: KGHDR and SFDVKD. The CDR3 covers 17 residues. CDR3 amino acids: CAISDSWEGWGNQPQHF. The CDR3 DNA reads TGTGCCATCAGTGACTCATGGGAGGGCTGGGGCAATCAGCCCCAGCATTTT.

Comment on this clonotype: A read error is likely, as this CDR3 ends without the conserved phenylalanine or tryptophan. It is unclear where the CDR3 begins or ends on the DNA, so no DNA is shown, and the CDR3 is as TCRdb lists it. V gene TRBV5-5 combines with J gene TRBJ1-1; the table's D gene call, TRBD1, was not cross checked with the DNA. Germline V CDR1 and CDR2: SGHKS, YYEKEE (reference sequence). Ends included, the CDR3 has 14 residues. CDR3 residues: CASSLDTLRTEVFL.

This clonotype was detected a few times. The germline gene is not matched at one end of the junction; a read error may be the cause. The DNA for the CDR3 is TGCAGCGTTCTAGGACAGGGGACCTATAATGAGCATTTCTTC. It translates to CSVLGQGTYNEHFF. The rearrangement uses TRBV29-1 and TRBJ2-1; 9 nucleotides line up with TRBD1. From germline, CDR1 is SQVTM and CDR2 ANQGSEA. This CDR3 has 14 amino acids.